This record looks at one TCR beta chain sequence and its context. Its antigen is still unknown. The record originates from a study of T cell repertoires in cytomegalovirus infection. TCRdb re-analysed the reads in MiXCR, keeping a single row per CDR3 protein. Of about 310,000 distinct CDR3 sequences in the sample, more than 20% were seen once. Sequencing used cultured PBMCs, obtained from culture after CMV antigen stimulation. This sequence was found in a human donor in good health (CMV status not recorded). Some clones in this sample may be carry-over from other donors' samples.

CDR3 coding DNA: TGTGCCAGCTCTTGGACAGGGGGGACCTACAATGAGCAGTTCTTC. As protein: CASSWTGGTYNEQFF. This rearrangement joins TRBV18 to TRBJ2-1; 10 positions agree with TRBD1. The CDR3 length is 15 residues. The germline gives CDR1 KGHSH, CDR2 LQKENI. J gave up 2 bases and V 6 bases, and 4 bases lay outside the gene matches.